Here is one T cell receptor beta chain with its context. Profiled with immunoSEQ multiplex PCR; TCRdb holds only in-frame clones, not every one. In the table there are tens of thousands of clones, approximately 81% of which are singletons. These data come from a study of OX40 agonist ivuxolimab in advanced cancers. The TCR sequence derives from an adult with an advanced solid tumor such as melanoma, head and neck, liver or kidney cancer. The sample was CD4+ or CD8+ T cells sorted from blood, taken in a trial of the OX40 agonist ivuxolimab.

The CDR3 region has the DNA TGTGCCAGCAGTTATTCCTACATTGGAGCGGGAGGGCCAGATACGCAGTATTTT. This encodes CASSYSYIGAGGPDTQYF. V is TRBV6-9 and J is TRBJ2-3; the match to TRBD2 covers 10 bases. The germline V gene encodes CDR1 MNHGY and CDR2 SVAAGI. Trimming took 0 bases from V and 4 from J; bases not matched to a gene: 10. This CDR3 contains 18 residues.